One T cell receptor (beta chain) is described in this entry. Its antigen remains undetermined. One base away there is no much larger clone; base qualities are not given. This sample stems from a study of blood T cell repertoires in COVID-19 (dated by TCRdb to about 2020). As for the study more broadly: The collaborator samples originated in the United States, Italy and Spain and spanned the acute and convalescent phases of COVID-19. The samples were drawn from two sources: the first 160 participants of the ongoing ImmuneRACE study, and over 950 subjects contributed by 6 global collaborators. Where available, HLA class I and class II types were obtained from metadata supplied by the sample provider rather than from assay-based typing. The dataset comprised deeply sampled blood TCRbeta repertoires from subjects exposed to, actively infected with, or recovered from COVID-19. The prospective study material was composed of cDNA or gDNA derived from T cells, B-cell-depleted T cells, or PBMCs. The repertoires were released in a freely available public database meant as a resource for research on the immune response to SARS-CoV-2. Nearly every sample came with metadata listing a de-identified subject ID, COVID-19 status, age in years and sex.

The immunoSEQ Assay, a bias-controlled multiplex PCR, was used to amplify TCRbeta CDR3 regions from genomic DNA. The study's processing was this. The number of nucleated cells in each sample was estimated from the amplification of reference gene primers within the assay. To quantify the absolute abundance of each unique TCRbeta CDR3 rearrangement, sequence reads were collapsed and filtered. For each sample, productive Simpson clonality was calculated as the square root of Simpson's diversity index across productive rearrangements. TCRdb holds this immuneACCESS table with in-frame rearrangements only. Some clones are missing; in checked studies, unresolved V genes explain under half, and the rest has no known cause. D and trimming were read from the DNA, whereas the V and J calls and clone size are those reported in that table. This sample has approximately 63,000 clones in its table, and 75% to 90% of those were observed once. 18% of the sample is taken by the ten largest.

One collaborating source in Seattle enrolled patients while the patients were actively infected and followed the patients over time throughout the course of disease. Collaborating institutions collected whole blood in K2EDTA tubes following their own protocols. For TCRbeta analysis, collaborator samples were shipped as frozen whole blood, as isolated PBMCs, or as DNA extracted from either sample type. The full study reports these points: The amount of clinical and demographic metadata varied by source and participant and was provided uncurated.

As encoded in the germline V gene (reference sequence), CDR1 is LNHDA while CDR2 is SQIVND. Measured from the cysteine to the phenylalanine, the CDR3 is 14 residues long. Only the CDR3 DNA stays, 42 bases, in frame from base 1. V is cut by 8 bases and J by 0 bases, and the space between the germline ends is 10 bases. The specimen sequenced was peripheral blood. The receptor comes from a woman aged 60-75 years with COVID-19, enrolled during active disease. Recombination joined TRBV19 with TRBJ2-2; no D gene can be assigned with confidence. In nucleotides, the sequence is TGTGCCAGTGGCATAACCACGAACACCGGGGAGCTGTTTTTT. The translation is CASGITTNTGELFF.